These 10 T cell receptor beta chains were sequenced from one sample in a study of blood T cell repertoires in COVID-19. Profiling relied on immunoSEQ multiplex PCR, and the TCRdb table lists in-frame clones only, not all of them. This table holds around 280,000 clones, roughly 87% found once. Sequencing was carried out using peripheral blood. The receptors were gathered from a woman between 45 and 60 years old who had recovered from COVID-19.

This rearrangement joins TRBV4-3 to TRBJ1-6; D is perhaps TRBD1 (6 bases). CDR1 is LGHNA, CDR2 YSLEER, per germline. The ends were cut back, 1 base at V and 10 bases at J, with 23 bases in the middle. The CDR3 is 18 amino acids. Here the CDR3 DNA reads TGCGCCAGCAGCCAAGGGGGGCCTCGGTATTCGAATCCGTCACCCCTCCACTTT. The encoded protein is CASSQGGPRYSNPSPLHF.

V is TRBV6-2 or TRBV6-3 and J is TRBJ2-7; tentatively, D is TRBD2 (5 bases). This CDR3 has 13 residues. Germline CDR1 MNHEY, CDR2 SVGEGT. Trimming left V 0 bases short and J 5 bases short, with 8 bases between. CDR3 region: CASSYSEGNEQYF. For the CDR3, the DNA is TGTGCCAGCAGTTACTCTGAGGGAAACGAGCAGTACTTC.

The DNA of the CDR3 is TGTGCCACCAGCAGAGATCCTACCTACGAGCAGTACTTC. Protein: CATSRDPTYEQYF. The V call is TRBV15, the J call TRBJ2-7, with D unresolved. The ends were cut back, 0 bases at V and 2 bases at J, with 5 bases in the middle. CDR1 is LNHNV and CDR2 is YYDKDF in the germline V gene (reference sequence). The CDR3 has 13 amino acids.

The DNA of the CDR3 is TGTGCCAGCAGGCCCCGGACAGGGACGCAGCAGCCCCAGCATTTT. Its translation is CASRPRTGTQQPQHF. The rearrangement links TRBV6-6 to TRBJ1-5; TRBD1 aligns across 8 bases. Per the germline V gene, CDR1 is MNHNY and CDR2 is SVGAGI (reference sequence). The J segment lost 7 bases and the V segment lost 6 bases, leaving 11 bases of the junction unmatched. The CDR3 length is 15 residues.

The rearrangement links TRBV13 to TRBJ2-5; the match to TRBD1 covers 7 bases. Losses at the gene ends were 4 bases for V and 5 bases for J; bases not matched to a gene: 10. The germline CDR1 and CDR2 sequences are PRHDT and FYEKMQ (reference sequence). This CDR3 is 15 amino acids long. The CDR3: CASSSAGTEYETQYF. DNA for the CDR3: TGTGCCAGCAGCTCCGCCGGGACAGAATACGAGACCCAGTACTTC.

DNA of the CDR3: TGTGCCAGCACTCCCGGGGGAGGTGGCTACACCTTC. It translates to CASTPGGGGYTF. The rearrangement links TRBV12-3 or TRBV12-4 to TRBJ1-2, with D possibly TRBD1 on 5 matching bases. V lost 7 bases to trimming and J lost 7 bases, with 13 bases between them. The CDR3 consists of 12 residues.

CDR3 DNA sequence: TGCAGTGCGAGTTTACAGGGGATTTACACTGAAGCTTTCTTT. It codes for CSASLQGIYTEAFF. The chain has TRBV20-1 and TRBJ1-1; TRBD1 aligns across 7 bases. CDR3 length equals 14 residues. Germline V lookup: CDR1 DFQATT, CDR2 SNEGSKA (reference sequence). Germline trimming cut 6 bases from V and 3 bases from J; bases unmatched to any gene: 10.

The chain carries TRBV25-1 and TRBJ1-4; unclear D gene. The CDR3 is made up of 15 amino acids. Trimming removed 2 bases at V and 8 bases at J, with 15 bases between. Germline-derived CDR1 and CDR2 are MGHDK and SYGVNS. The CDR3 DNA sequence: TGTGCCAGCAGTGAACTCGGGGAATTAGGAGAAAAACTGTTTTTT. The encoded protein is CASSELGELGEKLFF. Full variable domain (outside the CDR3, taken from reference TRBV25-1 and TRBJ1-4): EADIYQTPRYLVIGTGKKITLECSQTMGHDKMYWYQQDPGMELHLIHYSYGVNSTEKGDLSSESTVSRIRTEHFPLTLESARPSHTSQYLCASSELGELGEKLFFGSGTQLSVL.

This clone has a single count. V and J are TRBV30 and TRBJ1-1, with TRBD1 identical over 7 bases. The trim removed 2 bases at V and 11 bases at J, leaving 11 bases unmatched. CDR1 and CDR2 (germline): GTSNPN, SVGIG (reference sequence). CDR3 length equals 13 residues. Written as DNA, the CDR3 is TGTGCCTGGAGTCTACAAGGGGGCGCGGGGGCTTTCTTT. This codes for CAWSLQGGAGAFF.

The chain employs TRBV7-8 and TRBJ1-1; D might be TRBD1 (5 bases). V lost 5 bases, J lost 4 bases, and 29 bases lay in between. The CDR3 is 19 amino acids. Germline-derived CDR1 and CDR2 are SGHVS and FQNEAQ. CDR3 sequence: CASSPMLSRVAVRSTEAFF. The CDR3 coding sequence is TGTGCCAGCAGCCCGATGTTAAGCAGGGTGGCTGTCAGGAGCACTGAAGCTTTCTTT.